The clone carrying this TCR beta chain occurred once. Produced via immunoSEQ multiplex PCR; TCRdb's table is partial and in-frame only. The data contain some 520,000 clones, 89% of them singletons. The data belong to a study of blood T cell repertoires in COVID-19. Study-level information: The origin of the acute and convalescent COVID-19 samples was the United States, Italy and Spain. T cells, B-cell-depleted T cells, or PBMCs provided the cDNA or gDNA that served as material.

The Seattle site enrolled patients during active infection and followed them longitudinally. The sample consisted of peripheral blood. The source is a young man with COVID-19, enrolled during active disease.

CDR3 bases: TGTGCCAGCCGGGGGAGCAATCAGCCCCAGCATTTT. Translated, it gives CASRGSNQPQHF. This sequence joins TRBV5-8 and TRBJ1-5; the D gene is possibly TRBD1 (5 bases). CDR1 is SGHTS, CDR2 YDEGEE, per germline. This CDR3 region has 12 residues. Between the trimmed V and J ends, which lost 7 bases and 1 base, there was a span of 6 bases.